The T cell receptor beta chain under discussion was sequenced for a study of blood T cell repertoires in COVID-19. Only in-frame clones appear in the TCRdb table, and some are missing; sequencing was by immunoSEQ multiplex PCR. The sample shows some 180,000 clones, approximately 91% of them seen only once. The clonotype was recovered from a man between 18 and 35 years old with COVID-19, enrolled during active disease. The sample taken for sequencing was peripheral blood.

The CDR3 sequence: CASSITGQLDEQYF. Written as DNA, the CDR3 is TGTGCCAGTAGTATTACGGGACAGCTTGACGAGCAGTACTTC. The genes are TRBV19 and TRBJ2-7, with 7 nucleotides matching TRBD1. J gave up 5 bases and V 3 bases, and 7 bases lay outside the gene matches. The CDR3 length is 14 residues. Germline CDR1 reads LNHDA; CDR2 reads SQIVND (reference sequence).